Below, 26 T cell receptor beta chains from the same sample are listed, as sequenced in a study of CD8 T cells in Susac syndrome. A quantity of about 0.45 to 1 ug RNA underwent reverse transcription using random hexamers. From the immunoSEQ multiplex PCR reads, TCRdb called clonotypes with MiXCR, one entry per CDR3 protein. The sample carries about 300,000 distinct CDR3 sequences, around 85% recorded once. The sequenced sample consisted of CD8+ T cells from PBMCs. Receptors originate from a human donor with multiple sclerosis.

V usage is TRBV4-3 and J usage is TRBJ1-2, with D possibly matching TRBD1 (5 bases). CDR3 length: 15 residues. The V gene's germline CDR1 is LGHNA and CDR2 YSLEER. The V and J ends lost 1 base and 9 bases respectively, with 18 bases between them. For the CDR3, the DNA is TGCGCCAGCAGCCAAGCTCACAGGTACCCCCATAGCTACACCTTC. Protein: CASSQAHRYPHSYTF.

The J gene is TRBJ2-5, the V gene TRBV7-8, with 8 bases fitting TRBD2. Germline assignment: CDR1 SGHVS and CDR2 FQNEAQ. V lost 2 bases to trimming and J lost 5 bases; unmatched junction nucleotides: 7. The CDR3 is 15 amino acids. The CDR3 loop is CASSLPGGLGETQYF. CDR3 coding DNA: TGTGCCAGCAGCTTACCGGGAGGGCTGGGGGAGACCCAGTACTTC.

The V and J genes are TRBV5-6 and TRBJ2-3; D is ambiguous. Germline V gene data show CDR1 as SGHDT and CDR2 as YYEEEE. This CDR3 is built from 16 residues. The V end was cut by 2 bases, the J end by 1 base, with 14 bases between. Here the CDR3 DNA reads TGTGCCAGCAGCTTCTCTGTCTTTAAGGGCACAGATACGCAGTATTTT. Amino acid sequence: CASSFSVFKGTDTQYF.

In this sample, this clonotype turned up a few times. The chain is built from TRBV19 and TRBJ1-2, with D uncertain. The germline V gene encodes CDR1 LNHDA and CDR2 SQIVND (reference sequence). With 5 bases removed from V and 2 bases from J, the gap between germline ends came to 9 bases. There are 13 residues in the CDR3. The CDR3 loop is CASSPTINYGYTF. In nucleotides, the CDR3 is TGTGCCAGTAGTCCCACTATAAACTATGGCTACACCTTC.

The chain employs TRBV7-6 and TRBJ1-4; D possibly corresponds to TRBD1 (5 bases). This CDR3 is 15 amino acids long. The V and J ends lost 1 base and 2 bases respectively, with 8 bases between them. The V gene's germline CDR1 is SGHVS and CDR2 FNYEAQ. Here the CDR3 reads CASSLDDSTNEKLFF. CDR3 bases: TGTGCCAGCAGCTTAGATGACAGCACTAATGAAAAACTGTTTTTT.

This clonotype was seen only once. The chain employs TRBV27 and TRBJ2-1, with D unclear. Between the trimmed V and J ends, which lost 0 bases and 5 bases, there was a span of 11 bases. Germline V lookup: CDR1 MNHEY, CDR2 SMNVEV (reference sequence). The CDR3 has 15 residues. The CDR3 protein is CASSLSPMLHNEQFF. For the CDR3, the DNA is TGTGCCAGCAGTTTATCCCCGATGTTACACAATGAGCAGTTCTTC.

V usage is TRBV7-6 and J usage is TRBJ1-4; 10 bases fit TRBD1. Germline loops: CDR1 SGHVS, CDR2 FNYEAQ. This CDR3 has 17 amino acids. The trim removed 5 bases at V and 2 bases at J, leaving 8 bases unmatched. This chain's CDR3 is CASSPGQGKPTNEKLFF. The CDR3 coding sequence is TGTGCCAGCAGCCCGGGACAGGGGAAACCTACTAATGAAAAACTGTTTTTT.

V and J are TRBV6-5 and TRBJ2-5; D gene uncertain. Looked up from germline, CDR1 is MNHEY and CDR2 is SVGAGI. V shed 0 bases and J shed 2 bases, with 10 bases lying between them. This CDR3 region has 15 residues. The CDR3 is CASSYSKAFQETQYF. The CDR3 DNA reads as TGTGCCAGCAGTTACTCGAAAGCCTTTCAAGAGACCCAGTACTTC.

V usage is TRBV29-1 and J usage is TRBJ2-7; 8 bases match TRBD2. V was clipped by 2 bases and J by 4 bases; unmatched bases: 7. Germline assignment: CDR1 SQVTM and CDR2 ANQGSEA. This CDR3 has 14 amino acids. The CDR3: CSVEKREKMYEQYF. CDR3 DNA: TGCAGCGTTGAAAAGCGGGAGAAGATGTACGAGCAGTACTTC.

The rearrangement links TRBV6-4 to TRBJ2-1; TRBD2 aligns across 14 bases. CDR3 length: 15 residues. V was clipped by 4 bases and J by 7 bases; unmatched bases: 3. Germline values: CDR1 MRHNA, CDR2 SNTAGT. DNA of the CDR3: TGTGCCAGCAGTGCAAGACTAGCGGGAGGGAATGAGCAGTTCTTC. Translation: CASSARLAGGNEQFF.

This chain joins TRBV12-3 or TRBV12-4 and TRBJ1-2; D gene unclear. CDR3 length: 15 amino acids. The V end lost 5 bases, the J end lost 3 bases, and 16 bases lay between the germline ends. CDR3: CASSSPSPQYYGYTF. DNA for the CDR3: TGTGCCAGCAGTAGTCCGAGCCCACAGTACTATGGCTACACCTTC.

The V call is TRBV6-7, the J call TRBJ2-3; 8 bases are shared with TRBD2. TRBV6-7 is known as an ORF, though its function is uncertain. CDR3 length: 16 residues. Trimming took 7 bases from V and 2 from J; bases not matched to a gene: 11. The CDR3 protein is CASTSRGRPTTDTQYF. The CDR3, as DNA: TGTGCCAGCACGAGTCGCGGGAGGCCCACCACAGATACGCAGTATTTT.

The gene calls are TRBV4-3 and TRBJ2-3; D unresolved. This CDR3 has 15 amino acids. The germline CDR1 and CDR2 sequences are LGHNA and YSLEER. Trimming shortened V by 2 bases and J by 0 bases, and 9 bases separated the two germline ends. CDR3 sequence (DNA): TGCGCCAGCAGCCAATCCCAGCCAAGCACAGATACGCAGTATTTT. Amino acid sequence: CASSQSQPSTDTQYF.

This clonotype occurred once. This sequence joins TRBV12-3 or TRBV12-4 and TRBJ2-7; no firm D call. The CDR3 totals 11 residues. V was pared by 3 bases and J by 12 bases, with 12 bases between. The CDR3, as DNA: TGTGCCAGCAGTTTCGGCCCGTTCATGTACTTC. Its translation is CASSFGPFMYF.

This sequence joins TRBV10-2 and TRBJ2-4; tentative D call: TRBD1 (5 bases). Germline CDR1 WSHSY, CDR2 SAAADI. V was trimmed by 1 base and J by 2 bases, leaving 24 bases between them. There are 20 residues in the CDR3. The DNA of the CDR3 is TGCGCCAGCAGTGAGTGGTTGATGTTCTGGCAGGGTCTCACCAAAAACATTCAGTACTTC. Amino acid sequence: CASSEWLMFWQGLTKNIQYF.

The chain employs TRBV4-3 and TRBJ2-7; tentative D call: TRBD2 (7 bases). Trimming removed 0 bases at V and 5 bases at J, with 11 bases between. The CDR3 totals 14 residues. Germline loops: CDR1 LGHNA, CDR2 YSLEER. DNA of the CDR3: TGCGCCAGCAGCCAAGATAAGGGGGGGGACGAGCAGTACTTC. This codes for CASSQDKGGDEQYF.

The CDR3: CASSVVPGGRSGANVLTF. The CDR3 DNA is TGTGCCAGCAGCGTAGTGCCAGGGGGCCGTTCTGGGGCCAACGTCCTGACTTTC. The chain uses TRBV9 and TRBJ2-6; 8 nucleotides match TRBD1. From germline, CDR1 is SGDLS and CDR2 YYNGEE. This CDR3 spans 18 amino acids. V was clipped by 0 bases and J by 1 base; unmatched bases: 6.

This chain connects TRBV9 to TRBJ2-7; D gene ambiguous. V dropped 4 bases and J dropped 2 bases, with 13 bases sitting between them. In germline, CDR1 is SGDLS, CDR2 YYNGEE. The CDR3 consists of 14 residues. The CDR3 coding sequence is TGTGCCAGCAGCCCTCCCCGCGTTCCCTACGAGCAGTACTTC. Protein: CASSPPRVPYEQYF.

V usage is TRBV29-1 and J usage is TRBJ2-2, with D uncertain. The CDR3 runs to 14 residues. Between the trimmed V and J ends, which lost 7 bases and 0 bases, there was a span of 12 bases. Germline CDR1 SQVTM, CDR2 ANQGSEA. The CDR3 sequence is CSAGPTANTGELFF. The CDR3 nucleotides read TGCAGCGCTGGGCCCACAGCGAACACCGGGGAGCTGTTTTTT.

This clonotype showed up just a few times. This chain links TRBV7-9 with TRBJ1-1; D gene uncertain. Germline CDR1 and CDR2: SEHNR and FQNEAQ (reference sequence). Trimming took 5 bases from V and 3 from J, leaving 10 bases between them. This CDR3 has 13 residues. The CDR3 DNA sequence: TGTGCCAGCAGCCCCTTCACCCACACTGAAGCTTTCTTT. Its protein product is CASSPFTHTEAFF.

The chain joins TRBV20-1 to TRBJ1-5, with D maybe TRBD1 (6 bases). Germline-derived CDR1 and CDR2 are DFQATT and SNEGSKA (reference sequence). The CDR3 loop spans 15 amino acids. The germline V and J ends were trimmed by 4 bases and 8 bases, with 21 bases remaining between them. CDR3 sequence: CSATLRQAPGKPQHF. CDR3 DNA sequence: TGCAGTGCTACCTTGAGACAGGCTCCAGGAAAGCCCCAGCATTTT.

The chain links TRBV6-2 or TRBV6-3 to TRBJ2-7; 12 bases match TRBD2. The CDR3 length is 15 residues. Unmatched junction bases numbered 6, after V lost 8 bases and J lost 1 base. Per the germline V gene, CDR1 is MNHEY and CDR2 is SVGEGT. This CDR3 is CASPTGLAGSYEQYF. Written as DNA, the CDR3 is TGTGCCAGCCCTACGGGACTAGCGGGTTCCTACGAGCAGTACTTC.

This clonotype was picked up a small number of times. DNA for the CDR3: TGCAGTGCTAGGATATTGCCCGGCGAAAAACTGTTTTTT. Amino acids: CSARILPGEKLFF. V usage is TRBV20-1 and J usage is TRBJ1-4; D is unresolved. The ends were cut back, 3 bases at V and 8 bases at J, with 13 bases in the middle. CDR1 is DFQATT, CDR2 SNEGSKA, per germline (reference sequence). The CDR3 is 13 residues long.

The chain carries TRBV30 and TRBJ1-2; D remains unclear. CDR3 length: 14 residues. V lost 1 base, J lost 1 base, and 10 bases lay in between. CDR1 is GTSNPN, CDR2 SVGIG, per germline (reference sequence). The CDR3, as DNA: TGTGCCTGGAGTGGGGAAGGGATTAACTATGGCTACACCTTC. Translation: CAWSGEGINYGYTF.

The chain links TRBV20-1 to TRBJ2-7; D is undetermined. Trimming removed 2 bases from V and 2 bases from J, with 16 bases in between. CDR1 and CDR2 from the germline V gene are DFQATT and SNEGSKA (reference sequence). This CDR3 comprises 15 residues. For the CDR3, the DNA is TGCAGTGCTAGACTTTCCACGTCGGCCCCCTACGAGCAGTACTTC. This translates into CSARLSTSAPYEQYF.

V is TRBV7-9 and J is TRBJ1-2, with D possibly matching TRBD1 (5 bases). The V end lost 1 base, the J end lost 3 bases, and 15 bases lay between the germline ends. Germline V gene lookup returns CDR1 SEHNR and CDR2 FQNEAQ (reference sequence). There are 16 residues in the CDR3. The CDR3 DNA reads TGTGCCAGCAGCTTAGATCGTGAGGGGACCTACTATGGCTACACCTTC. Encoded protein: CASSLDREGTYYGYTF.